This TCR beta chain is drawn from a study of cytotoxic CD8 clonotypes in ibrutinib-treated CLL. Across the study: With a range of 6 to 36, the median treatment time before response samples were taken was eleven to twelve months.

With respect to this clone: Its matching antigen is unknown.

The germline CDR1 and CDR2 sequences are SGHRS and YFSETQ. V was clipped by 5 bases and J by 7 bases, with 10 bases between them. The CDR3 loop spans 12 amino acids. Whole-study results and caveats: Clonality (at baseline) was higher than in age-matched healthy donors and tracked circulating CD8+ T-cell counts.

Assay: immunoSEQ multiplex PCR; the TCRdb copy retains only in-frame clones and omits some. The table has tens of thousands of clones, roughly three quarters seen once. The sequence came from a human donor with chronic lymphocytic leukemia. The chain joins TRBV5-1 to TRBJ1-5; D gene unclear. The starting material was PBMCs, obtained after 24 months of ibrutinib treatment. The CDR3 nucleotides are TGCGCCAGCAGTTTTACCGGGCAGCCCCAGCATTTT. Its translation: CASSFTGQPQHF.